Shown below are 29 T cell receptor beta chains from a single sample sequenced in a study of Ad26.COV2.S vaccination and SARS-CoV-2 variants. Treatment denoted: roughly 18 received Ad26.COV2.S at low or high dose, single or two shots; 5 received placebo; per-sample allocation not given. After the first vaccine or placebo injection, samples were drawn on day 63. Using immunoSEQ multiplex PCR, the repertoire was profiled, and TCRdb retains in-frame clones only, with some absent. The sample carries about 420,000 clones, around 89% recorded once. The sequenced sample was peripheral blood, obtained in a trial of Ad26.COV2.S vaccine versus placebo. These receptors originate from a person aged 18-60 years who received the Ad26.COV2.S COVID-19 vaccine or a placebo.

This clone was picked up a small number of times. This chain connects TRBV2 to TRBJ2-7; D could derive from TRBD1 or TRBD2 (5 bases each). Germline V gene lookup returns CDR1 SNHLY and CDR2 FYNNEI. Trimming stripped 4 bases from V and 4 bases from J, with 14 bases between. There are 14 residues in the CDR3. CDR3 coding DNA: TGTGCCAGCAGTGCGGGGCAGGGTCGATACGAGCAGTACTTC. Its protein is CASSAGQGRYEQYF.

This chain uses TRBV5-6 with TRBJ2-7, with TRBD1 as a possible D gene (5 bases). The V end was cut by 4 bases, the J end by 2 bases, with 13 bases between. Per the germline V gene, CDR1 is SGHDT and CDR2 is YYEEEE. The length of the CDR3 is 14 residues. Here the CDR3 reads CASSVDTTTYEQYF. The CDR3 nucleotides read TGTGCCAGCAGCGTGGACACCACCACCTACGAGCAGTACTTC.

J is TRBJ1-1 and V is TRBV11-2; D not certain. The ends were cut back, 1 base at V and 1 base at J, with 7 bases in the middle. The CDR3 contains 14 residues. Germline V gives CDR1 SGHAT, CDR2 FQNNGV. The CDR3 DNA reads TGTGCCAGCAGCTTAGCAATCCAGAACACTGAAGCTTTCTTT. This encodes CASSLAIQNTEAFF.

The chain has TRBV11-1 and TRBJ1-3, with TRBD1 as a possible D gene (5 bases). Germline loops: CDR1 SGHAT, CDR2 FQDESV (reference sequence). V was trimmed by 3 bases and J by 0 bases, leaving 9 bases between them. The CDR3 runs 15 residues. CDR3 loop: CASSLTGGSGNTIYF. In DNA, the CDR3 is TGTGCCAGCAGCTTGACCGGGGGCTCTGGAAACACCATATATTTT.

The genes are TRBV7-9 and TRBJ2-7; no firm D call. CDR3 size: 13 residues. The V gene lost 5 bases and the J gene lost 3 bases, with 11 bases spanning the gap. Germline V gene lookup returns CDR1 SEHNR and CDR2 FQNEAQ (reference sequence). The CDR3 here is CASSPQAHYEQYF. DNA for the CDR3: TGTGCCAGCAGCCCCCAGGCTCACTACGAGCAGTACTTC.

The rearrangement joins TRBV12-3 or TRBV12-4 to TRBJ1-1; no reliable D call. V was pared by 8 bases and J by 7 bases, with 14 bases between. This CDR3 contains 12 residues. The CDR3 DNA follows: TGTGCCAGCGAAAATCCGGGCGTTGAAGCTTTCTTT. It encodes CASENPGVEAFF.

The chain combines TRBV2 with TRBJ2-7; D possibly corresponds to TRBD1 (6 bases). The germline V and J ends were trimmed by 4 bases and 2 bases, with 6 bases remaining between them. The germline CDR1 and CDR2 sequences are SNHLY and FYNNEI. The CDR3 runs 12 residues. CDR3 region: CASSGTAYEQYF. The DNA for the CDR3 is TGTGCCAGCAGTGGGACAGCCTACGAGCAGTACTTC. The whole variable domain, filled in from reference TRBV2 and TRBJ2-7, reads EPEVTQTPSHQVTQMGQEVILRCVPISNHLYFYWYRQILGQKVEFLVSFYNNEISEKSEIFDDQFSVERPDGSNFTLKIRSTKLEDSAMYFCASSGTAYEQYFGPGTRLTVT.

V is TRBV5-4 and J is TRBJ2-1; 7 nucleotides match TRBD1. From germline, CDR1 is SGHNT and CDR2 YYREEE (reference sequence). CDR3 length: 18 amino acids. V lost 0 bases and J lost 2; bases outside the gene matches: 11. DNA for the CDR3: TGTGCCAGCAGCTTGGTGGGGTTCGACAGGGCCACCTACAATGAGCAGTTCTTC. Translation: CASSLVGFDRATYNEQFF.

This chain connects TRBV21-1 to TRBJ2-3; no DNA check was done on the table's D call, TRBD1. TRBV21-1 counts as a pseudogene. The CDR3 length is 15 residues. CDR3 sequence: CASSKWQVSTDTQYF. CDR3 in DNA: TGTGCCAGCAGCAAATGGCAGGTTAGCACAGATACGCAGTATTTT.

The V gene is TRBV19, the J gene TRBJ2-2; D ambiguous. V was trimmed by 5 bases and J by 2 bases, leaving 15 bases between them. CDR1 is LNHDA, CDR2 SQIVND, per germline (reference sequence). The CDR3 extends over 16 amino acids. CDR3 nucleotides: TGTGCCAGTAGTGGGCTCTGGGGTTACAACACCGGGGAGCTGTTTTTT. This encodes CASSGLWGYNTGELFF.

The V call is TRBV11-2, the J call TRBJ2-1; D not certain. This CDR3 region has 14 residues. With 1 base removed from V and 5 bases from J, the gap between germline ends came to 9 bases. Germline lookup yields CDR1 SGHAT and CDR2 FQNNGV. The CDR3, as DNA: TGTGCCAGCAGCTTAGGGTACCCCGACAATGAGCAGTTCTTC. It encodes CASSLGYPDNEQFF.

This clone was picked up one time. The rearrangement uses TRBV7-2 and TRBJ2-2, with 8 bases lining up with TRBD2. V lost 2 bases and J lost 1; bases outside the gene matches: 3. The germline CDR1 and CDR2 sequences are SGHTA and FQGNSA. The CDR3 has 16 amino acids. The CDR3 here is CASSLFLAGNTGELFF. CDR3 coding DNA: TGTGCCAGCAGCTTATTCCTAGCGGGGAACACCGGGGAGCTGTTTTTT.

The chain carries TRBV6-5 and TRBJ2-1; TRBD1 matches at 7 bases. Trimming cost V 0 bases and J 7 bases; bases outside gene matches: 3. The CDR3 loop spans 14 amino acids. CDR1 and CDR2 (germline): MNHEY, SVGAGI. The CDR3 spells CASSYSTGMNEQFF. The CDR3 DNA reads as TGTGCCAGCAGTTACTCGACAGGGATGAATGAGCAGTTCTTC.

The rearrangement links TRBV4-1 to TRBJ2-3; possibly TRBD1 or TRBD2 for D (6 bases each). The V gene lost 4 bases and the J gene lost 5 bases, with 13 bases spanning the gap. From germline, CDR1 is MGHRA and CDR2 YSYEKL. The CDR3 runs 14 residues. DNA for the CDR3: TGCGCCAGCAGCCGCGGGACATCTTTAGATACGCAGTATTTT. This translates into CASSRGTSLDTQYF.

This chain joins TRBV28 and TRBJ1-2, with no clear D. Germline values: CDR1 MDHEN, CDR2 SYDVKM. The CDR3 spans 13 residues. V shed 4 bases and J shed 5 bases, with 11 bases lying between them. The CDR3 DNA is TGTGCCAGCAGTTCCCTCGTTGAATATGGCTACACCTTC. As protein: CASSSLVEYGYTF.

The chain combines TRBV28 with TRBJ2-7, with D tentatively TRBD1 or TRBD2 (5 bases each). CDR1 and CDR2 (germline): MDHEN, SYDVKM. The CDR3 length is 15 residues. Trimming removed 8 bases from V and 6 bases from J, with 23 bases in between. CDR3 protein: CASADGKGERSEQYF. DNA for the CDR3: TGTGCCAGCGCGGACGGGAAAGGGGAACGATCCGAGCAGTACTTC.

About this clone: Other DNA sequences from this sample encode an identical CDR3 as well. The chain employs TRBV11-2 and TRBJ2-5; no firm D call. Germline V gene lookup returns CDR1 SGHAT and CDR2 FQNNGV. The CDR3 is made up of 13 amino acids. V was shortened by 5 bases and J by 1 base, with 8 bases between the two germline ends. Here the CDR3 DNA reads TGTGCCAGCAGCGTCGGGTCCCAAGAGACCCAGTACTTC. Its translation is CASSVGSQETQYF.

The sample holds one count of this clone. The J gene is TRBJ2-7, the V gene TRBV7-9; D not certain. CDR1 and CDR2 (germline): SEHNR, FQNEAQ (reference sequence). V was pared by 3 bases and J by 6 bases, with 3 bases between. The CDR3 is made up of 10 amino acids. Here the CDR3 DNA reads TGTGCCAGCAGCTTGGGCGAGCAGTACTTC. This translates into CASSLGEQYF.

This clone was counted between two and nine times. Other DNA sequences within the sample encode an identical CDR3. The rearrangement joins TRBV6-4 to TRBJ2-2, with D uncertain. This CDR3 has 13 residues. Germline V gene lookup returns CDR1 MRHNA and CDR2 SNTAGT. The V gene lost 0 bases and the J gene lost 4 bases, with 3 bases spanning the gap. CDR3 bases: TGTGCCAGCAGTGACTCCAGCACCGGGGAGCTGTTTTTT. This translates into CASSDSSTGELFF.

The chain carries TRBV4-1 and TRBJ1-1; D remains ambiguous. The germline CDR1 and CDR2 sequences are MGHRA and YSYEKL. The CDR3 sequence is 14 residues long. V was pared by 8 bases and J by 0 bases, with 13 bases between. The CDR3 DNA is TGCGCCAGCCAACGAGTGGAAATGAACACTGAAGCTTTCTTT. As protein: CASQRVEMNTEAFF.

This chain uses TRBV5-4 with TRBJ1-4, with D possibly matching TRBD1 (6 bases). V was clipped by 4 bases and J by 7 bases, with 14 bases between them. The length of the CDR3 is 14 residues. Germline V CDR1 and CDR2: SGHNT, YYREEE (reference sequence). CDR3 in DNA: TGTGCCAGCAGCCCGGGTCTACAGGGTGAAAAACTGTTTTTT. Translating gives CASSPGLQGEKLFF.

Here the CDR3 reads CASSRRQGRPGGPADTQYF. CDR3 nucleotide sequence: TGTGCCAGCAGCCGACGCCAAGGCAGACCGGGGGGGCCTGCAGATACGCAGTATTTT. The gene calls are TRBV11-2 and TRBJ2-3, with 8 nucleotides matching TRBD2. CDR1 and CDR2 (germline): SGHAT, FQNNGV. V lost 5 bases to trimming and J lost 4 bases; unmatched junction nucleotides: 20. This CDR3 is built from 19 residues.

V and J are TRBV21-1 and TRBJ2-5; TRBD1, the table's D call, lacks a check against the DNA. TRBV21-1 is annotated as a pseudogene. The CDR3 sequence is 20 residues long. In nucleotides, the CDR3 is TGTGCCAGCAGCAAACTTCCAGGGGGTACCCGATGTTGCTCTAAAGAGACCCAGTACTTC. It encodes CASSKLPGGTRCCSKETQYF.

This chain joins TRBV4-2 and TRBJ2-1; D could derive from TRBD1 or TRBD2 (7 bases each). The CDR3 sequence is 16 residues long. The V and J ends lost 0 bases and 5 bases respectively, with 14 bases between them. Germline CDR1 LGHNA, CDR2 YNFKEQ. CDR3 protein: CASSQESRGTNNEQFF. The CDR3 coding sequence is TGTGCCAGCAGCCAAGAATCCAGGGGGACTAACAATGAGCAGTTCTTC.

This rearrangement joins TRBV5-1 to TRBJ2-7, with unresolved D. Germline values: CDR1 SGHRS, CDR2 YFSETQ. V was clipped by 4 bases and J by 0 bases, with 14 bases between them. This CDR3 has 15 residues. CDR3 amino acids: CASSPAPRSSYEQYF. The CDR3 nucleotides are TGCGCCAGCAGCCCGGCTCCGCGGAGCTCCTACGAGCAGTACTTC.

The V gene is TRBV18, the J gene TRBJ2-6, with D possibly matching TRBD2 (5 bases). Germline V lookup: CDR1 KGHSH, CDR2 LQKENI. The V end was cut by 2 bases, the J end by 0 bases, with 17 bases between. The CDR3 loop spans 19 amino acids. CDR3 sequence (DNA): TGTGCCAGCTCACCAGGAGGTCCTTACCCCCACTCTGGGGCCAACGTCCTGACTTTC. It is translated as CASSPGGPYPHSGANVLTF.

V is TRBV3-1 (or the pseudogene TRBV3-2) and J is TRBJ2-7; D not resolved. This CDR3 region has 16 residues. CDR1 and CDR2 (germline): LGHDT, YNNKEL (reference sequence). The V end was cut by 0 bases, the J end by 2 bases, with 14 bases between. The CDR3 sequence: CASSQEGSQSPYEQYF. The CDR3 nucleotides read TGTGCCAGCAGCCAAGAAGGTAGTCAGAGCCCCTACGAGCAGTACTTC.

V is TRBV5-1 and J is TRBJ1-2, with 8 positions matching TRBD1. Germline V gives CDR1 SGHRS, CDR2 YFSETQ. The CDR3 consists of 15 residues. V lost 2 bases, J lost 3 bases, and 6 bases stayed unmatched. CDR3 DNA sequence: TGCGCCAGCAGCTTCGGACAGGGCTGGGACTATGGCTACACCTTC. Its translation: CASSFGQGWDYGYTF.

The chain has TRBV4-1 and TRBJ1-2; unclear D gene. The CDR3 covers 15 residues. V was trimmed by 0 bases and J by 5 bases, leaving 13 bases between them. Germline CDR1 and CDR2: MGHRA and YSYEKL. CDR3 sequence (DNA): TGCGCCAGCAGCCAAGAGAATCCAGTCCAGTATGGCTACACCTTC. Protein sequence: CASSQENPVQYGYTF.